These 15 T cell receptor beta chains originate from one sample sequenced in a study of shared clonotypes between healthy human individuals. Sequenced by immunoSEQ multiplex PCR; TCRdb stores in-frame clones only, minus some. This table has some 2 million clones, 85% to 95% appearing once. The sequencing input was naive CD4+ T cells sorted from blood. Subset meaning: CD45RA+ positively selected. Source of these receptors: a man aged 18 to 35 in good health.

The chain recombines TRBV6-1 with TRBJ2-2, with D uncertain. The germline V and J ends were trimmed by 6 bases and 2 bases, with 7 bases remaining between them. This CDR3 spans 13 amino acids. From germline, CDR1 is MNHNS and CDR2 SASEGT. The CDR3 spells CASRDVNTGELFF. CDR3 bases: TGTGCCAGCAGGGACGTTAACACCGGGGAGCTGTTTTTT.

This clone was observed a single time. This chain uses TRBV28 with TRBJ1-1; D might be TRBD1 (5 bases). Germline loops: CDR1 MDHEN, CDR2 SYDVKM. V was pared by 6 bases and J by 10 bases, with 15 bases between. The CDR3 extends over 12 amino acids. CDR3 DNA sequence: TGTGCCAGCAGGGGTCCTGTGGGGGGAGCTTTCTTT. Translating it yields CASRGPVGGAFF. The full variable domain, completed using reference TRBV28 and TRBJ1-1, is DVKVTQSSRYLVKRTGEKVFLECVQDMDHENMFWYRQDPGLGLRLIYFSYDVKMKEKGDIPEGYSVSREKKERFSLILESASTNQTSMYLCASRGPVGGAFFGQGTRLTVV.

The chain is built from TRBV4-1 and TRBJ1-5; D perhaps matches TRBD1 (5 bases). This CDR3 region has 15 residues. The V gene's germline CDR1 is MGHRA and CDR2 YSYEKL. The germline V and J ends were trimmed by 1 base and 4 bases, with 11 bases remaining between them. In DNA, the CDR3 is TGCGCCAGCAGCCAAGGTACTCAGGGAAATCAGCCCCAGCATTTT. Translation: CASSQGTQGNQPQHF.

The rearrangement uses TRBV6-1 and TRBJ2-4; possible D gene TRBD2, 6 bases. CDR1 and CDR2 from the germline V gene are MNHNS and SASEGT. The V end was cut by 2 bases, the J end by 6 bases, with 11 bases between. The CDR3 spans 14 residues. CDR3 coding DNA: TGTGCCAGCAGTGAAAAGGTTAGCGGAAACATTCAGTACTTC. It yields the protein CASSEKVSGNIQYF.

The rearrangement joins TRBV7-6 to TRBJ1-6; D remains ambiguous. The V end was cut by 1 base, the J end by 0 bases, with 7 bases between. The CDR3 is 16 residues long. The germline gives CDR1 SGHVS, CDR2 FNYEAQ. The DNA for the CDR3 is TGTGCCAGCAGCTTAGGTCCGCACTCCTATAATTCACCCCTCCACTTT. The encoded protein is CASSLGPHSYNSPLHF. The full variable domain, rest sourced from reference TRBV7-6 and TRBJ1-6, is GAGVSQSPRYKVTKRGQDVALRCDPISGHVSLYWYRQALGQGPEFLTYFNYEAQQDKSGLPNDRFSAERPEGSISTLTIQRTEQRDSAMYRCASSLGPHSYNSPLHFGNGTRLTVT.

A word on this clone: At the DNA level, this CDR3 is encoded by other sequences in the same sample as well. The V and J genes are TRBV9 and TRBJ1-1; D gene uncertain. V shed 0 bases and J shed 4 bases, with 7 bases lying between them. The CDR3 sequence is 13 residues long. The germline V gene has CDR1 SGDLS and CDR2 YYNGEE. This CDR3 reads CASSVAGSTEAFF. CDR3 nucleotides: TGTGCCAGCAGCGTAGCGGGGAGCACTGAAGCTTTCTTT.

This CDR3 reads CATRTSGRYEQYF. As DNA, the CDR3 is TGTGCCACTAGGACTAGCGGGAGATACGAGCAGTACTTC. The chain uses TRBV6-5 and TRBJ2-7; 13 bases align to TRBD2. Germline V lookup: CDR1 MNHEY, CDR2 SVGAGI. The CDR3 length is 13 residues. V lost 10 bases and J lost 4; bases outside the gene matches: 4.

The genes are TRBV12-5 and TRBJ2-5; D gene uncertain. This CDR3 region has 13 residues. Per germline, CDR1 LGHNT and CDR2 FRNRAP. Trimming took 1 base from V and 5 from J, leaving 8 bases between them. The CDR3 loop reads CASGLAPPETQYF. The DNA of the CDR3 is TGTGCTAGTGGTTTGGCACCCCCTGAGACCCAGTACTTC. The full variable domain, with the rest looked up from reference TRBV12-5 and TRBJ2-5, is DARVTQTPRHKVTEMGQEVTMRCQPILGHNTVFWYRQTMMQGLELLAYFRNRAPLDDSGMPKDRFSAEMPDATLATLKIQPSEPRDSAVYFCASGLAPPETQYFGPGTRLLVL.

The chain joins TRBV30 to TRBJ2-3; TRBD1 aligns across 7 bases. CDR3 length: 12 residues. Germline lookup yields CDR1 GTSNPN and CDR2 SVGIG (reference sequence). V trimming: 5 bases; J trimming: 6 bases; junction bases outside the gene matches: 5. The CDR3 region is CAWYQDRDTQYF. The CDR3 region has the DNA TGTGCCTGGTACCAGGACAGGGATACGCAGTATTTT. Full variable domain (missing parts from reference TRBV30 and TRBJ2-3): SQTIHQWPATLVQPVGSPLSLECTVEGTSNPNLYWYRQAAGRGLQLLFYSVGIGQISSEVPQNLSASRPQDRQFILSSKKLLLSDSGFYLCAWYQDRDTQYFGPGTRLTVL.

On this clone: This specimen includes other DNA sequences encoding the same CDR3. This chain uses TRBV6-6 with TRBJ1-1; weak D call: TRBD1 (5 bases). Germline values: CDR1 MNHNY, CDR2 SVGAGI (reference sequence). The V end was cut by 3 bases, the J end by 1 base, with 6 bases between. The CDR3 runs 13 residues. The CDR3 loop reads CASSYGGNTEAFF. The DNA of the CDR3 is TGTGCCAGCAGTTATGGGGGGAACACTGAAGCTTTCTTT.

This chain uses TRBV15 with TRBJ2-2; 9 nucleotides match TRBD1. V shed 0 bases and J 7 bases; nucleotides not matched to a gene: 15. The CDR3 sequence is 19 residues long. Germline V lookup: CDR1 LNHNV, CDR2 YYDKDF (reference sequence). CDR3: CATSRDSLKGQGKGGELFF. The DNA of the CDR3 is TGTGCCACCAGCAGAGATTCCTTAAAGGGACAGGGTAAGGGCGGGGAGCTGTTTTTT.

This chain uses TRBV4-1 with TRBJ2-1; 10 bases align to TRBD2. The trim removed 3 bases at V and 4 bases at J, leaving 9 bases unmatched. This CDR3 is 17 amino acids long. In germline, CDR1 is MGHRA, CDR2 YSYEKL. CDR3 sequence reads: CASSQGRTSGRYNEQFF. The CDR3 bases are TGCGCCAGCAGCCAGGGTCGGACTAGCGGCAGATACAATGAGCAGTTCTTC.

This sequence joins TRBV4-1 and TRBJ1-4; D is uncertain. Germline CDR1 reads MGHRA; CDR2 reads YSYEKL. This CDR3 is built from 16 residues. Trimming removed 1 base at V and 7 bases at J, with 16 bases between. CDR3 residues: CASSQGIGVGSEKLFF. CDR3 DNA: TGCGCCAGCAGCCAAGGTATCGGGGTAGGGAGTGAAAAACTGTTTTTT.

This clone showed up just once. The CDR3 loop is CASSPNENEQYF. CDR3 sequence (DNA): TGTGCCAGCTCCCCAAATGAAAACGAGCAGTACTTC. J is TRBJ2-7 and V is TRBV18, with D uncertain. The V end was cut by 6 bases, the J end by 5 bases, with 11 bases between. The CDR3 covers 12 residues. Looked up from germline, CDR1 is KGHSH and CDR2 is LQKENI.

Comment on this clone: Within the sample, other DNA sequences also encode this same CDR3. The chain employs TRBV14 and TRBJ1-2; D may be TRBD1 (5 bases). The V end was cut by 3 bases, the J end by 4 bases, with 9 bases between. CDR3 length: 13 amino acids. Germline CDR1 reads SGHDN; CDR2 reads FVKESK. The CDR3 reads CASSQGRIYGYTF. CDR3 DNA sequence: TGTGCCAGCAGCCAGGGACGGATCTATGGCTACACCTTC.